This TCR beta chain was profiled in a study of T cell responses to AZD1222 COVID-19 vaccine. Libraries were prepared by immunoSEQ multiplex PCR; TCRdb keeps only in-frame clonotypes and omits some of them. Counted here are fewer than 200,000 clones, 85% to 90% occurring once; the ten biggest clones make up 1.5% to 2%. Study observations and caveats: Baseline seropositivity occurred in only a handful of AZD1222 recipients. Females outnumbered males among donors, who were mostly white British; clonal diversity was possibly underestimated.

As concerns this clone: Its antigen is unidentified.

The sample consisted of peripheral blood, taken on day 0 of AZD1222 vaccination. The TCR sequence derives from an adult in good health.

The CDR3 DNA reads as TGTGCCAGCAGCTTGACTAGCGGAGACGGGGAGCTGTTTTTT. Translated: CASSLTSGDGELFF. The chain recombines TRBV5-6 with TRBJ2-2, with 8 bases aligning to TRBD2. Per the germline V gene, CDR1 is SGHDT and CDR2 is YYEEEE. V shed 1 base, J shed 7 bases, and the junction held 3 bases outside the gene matches. This CDR3 has 14 amino acids. Filled out from reference TRBV5-6 and TRBJ2-2, the complete variable domain reads DAGVTQSPTHLIKTRGQQVTLRCSPKSGHDTVSWYQQALGQGPQFIFQYYEEEERQRGNFPDRFSGHQFPNYSSELNVNALLLGDSALYLCASSLTSGDGELFFGEGSRLTVL.